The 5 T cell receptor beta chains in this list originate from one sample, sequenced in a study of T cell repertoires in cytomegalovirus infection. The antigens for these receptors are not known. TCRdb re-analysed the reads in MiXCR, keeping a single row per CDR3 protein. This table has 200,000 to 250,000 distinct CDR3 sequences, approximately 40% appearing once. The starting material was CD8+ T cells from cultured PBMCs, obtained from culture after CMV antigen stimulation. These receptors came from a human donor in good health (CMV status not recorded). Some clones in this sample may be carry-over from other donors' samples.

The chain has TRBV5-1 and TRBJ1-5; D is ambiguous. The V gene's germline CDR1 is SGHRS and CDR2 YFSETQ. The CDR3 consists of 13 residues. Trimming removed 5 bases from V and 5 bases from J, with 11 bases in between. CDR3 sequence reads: CASRAARDQPQHF. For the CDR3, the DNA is TGCGCCAGCAGGGCAGCGAGAGATCAGCCCCAGCATTTT.

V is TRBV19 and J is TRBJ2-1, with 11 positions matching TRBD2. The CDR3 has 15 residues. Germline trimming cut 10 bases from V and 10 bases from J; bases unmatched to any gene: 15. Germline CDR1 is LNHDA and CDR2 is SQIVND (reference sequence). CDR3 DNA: TGTGCCACTACACCGGGACTAGCGGACCTTAGGGAGCAGTTCTTC. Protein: CATTPGLADLREQFF.

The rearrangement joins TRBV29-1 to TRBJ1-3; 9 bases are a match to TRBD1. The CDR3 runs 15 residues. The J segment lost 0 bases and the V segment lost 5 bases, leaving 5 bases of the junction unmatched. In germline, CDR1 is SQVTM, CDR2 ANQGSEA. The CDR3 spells CSVSGTGSSGNTIYF. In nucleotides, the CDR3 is TGCAGCGTTTCCGGGACAGGGAGCTCTGGAAACACCATATATTTT.

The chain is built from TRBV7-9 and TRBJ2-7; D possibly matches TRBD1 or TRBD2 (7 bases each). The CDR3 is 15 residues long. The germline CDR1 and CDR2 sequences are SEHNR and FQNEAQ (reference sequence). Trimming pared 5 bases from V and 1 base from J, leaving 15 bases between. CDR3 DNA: TGTGCCAGCAGCGGAGGGGAGGGGGCGTCCTACGAGCAGTACTTC. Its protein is CASSGGEGASYEQYF.

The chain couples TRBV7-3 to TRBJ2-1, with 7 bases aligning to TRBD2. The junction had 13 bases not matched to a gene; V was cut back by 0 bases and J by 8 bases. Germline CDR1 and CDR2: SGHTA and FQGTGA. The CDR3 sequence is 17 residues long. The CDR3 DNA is TGTGCCAGCAGCTTAACGGCCGGGGCGGGAGTATTCGATGAGCAGTTCTTC. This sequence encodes CASSLTAGAGVFDEQFF.